Listed below are T cell receptor beta chains from one sample, sequenced in a study of T cell changes during pregnancy in multiple sclerosis. Sequencing was performed with immunoSEQ multiplex PCR; in TCRdb, only in-frame clones are kept and a portion is missing. The sample carries tens of thousands of clones, around 93% recorded once. Sequenced here: peripheral blood, sampled in the first trimester of pregnancy. These receptors all stem from a female donor with multiple sclerosis, enrolled in a pregnancy study. CDR3s include the opening cysteine and the closing phenylalanine or tryptophan. A D gene is named only where the DNA matches it firmly. Size tells how often a clone was seen (once, few, many) or the class of an expanded clone, and some rows leave it out.

clone size: .; J gene: TRBJ2-7; V gene: TRBV7-2; D gene: .; CDR3 DNA: TGTGCCAGCAGCTGGAGGACAGCCTACGAGCAGTACTTC; CDR3 protein: CASSWRTAYEQYF
clone size: .; J gene: TRBJ2-5; V gene: TRBV7-2; D gene: .; CDR3 DNA: TGTGCCAGCAGCTTAGAACAGATGGAGACCCAGTACTTC; CDR3 protein: CASSLEQMETQYF
clone size: .; J gene: TRBJ2-5; V gene: TRBV7-2; D gene: TRBD2; CDR3 DNA: TGTGCCAGCAGCCCCGGGGGGGTCTGGGGCGCGGTATTTGAGACCCAGTACTTC; CDR3 protein: CASSPGGVWGAVFETQYF
clone size: .; J gene: TRBJ2-7; V gene: TRBV7-6; D gene: TRBD1; CDR3 DNA: TGTGCCAGCAGCGCAGCGGGACAGGGAAGGGAGCAGTACTTC; CDR3 protein: CASSAAGQGREQYF
clone size: .; J gene: TRBJ2-1; V gene: TRBV7-3; D gene: .; CDR3 DNA: TGTGCCAGCAGCTTAACGGGCCAGGAGGGCAATGAGCAGTTCTTC; CDR3 protein: CASSLTGQEGNEQFF
clone size: few; J gene: TRBJ1-1; V gene: TRBV29-1; D gene: .; CDR3 DNA: TGCAGCGTGGCTGACATTGAAGCTTTCTTT; CDR3 protein: CSVADIEAFF
clone size: .; J gene: TRBJ1-1; V gene: TRBV7-3; D gene: .; CDR3 DNA: TGTGCCAGCAGCTTACGGGTTGGAGGGAACACTGAAGCTTTCTTT; CDR3 protein: CASSLRVGGNTEAFF
clone size: once; J gene: TRBJ2-5; V gene: TRBV5-6; D gene: .; CDR3 DNA: TGTGCCAGCAGCTCCTCTCTACAGGAGACCCAGTACTTC; CDR3 protein: CASSSSLQETQYF
clone size: .; J gene: TRBJ1-2; V gene: TRBV9; D gene: .; CDR3 DNA: TGTGCCAGCAGCACAAGAGACAGGAACTATGGCTACACCTTC; CDR3 protein: CASSTRDRNYGYTF
clone size: .; J gene: TRBJ2-5; V gene: TRBV5-6; D gene: TRBD1; CDR3 DNA: TGTGCCAGCACCACGGCCAGGGGGTACCAAGAGACCCAGTACTTC; CDR3 protein: CASTTARGYQETQYF
clone size: once; J gene: TRBJ2-5; V gene: TRBV14; D gene: TRBD1; CDR3 DNA: TGTGCCAGCAGCCAAGGGACAGGGGGCTGGAAAGAGACCCAGTACTTC; CDR3 protein: CASSQGTGGWKETQYF
clone size: .; J gene: TRBJ1-2; V gene: TRBV4-3; D gene: .; CDR3 DNA: TGCGCCAGCAGCCAAGATCTAAGATGGGGCTACACCTTC; CDR3 protein: CASSQDLRWGYTF
clone size: .; J gene: TRBJ1-4; V gene: TRBV19; D gene: .; CDR3 DNA: TGTGCCAGTAGTCTCTACTCAGGGTCACCTAATGAAAAACTGTTTTTT; CDR3 protein: CASSLYSGSPNEKLFF
clone size: .; J gene: TRBJ2-2; V gene: TRBV7-8; D gene: .; CDR3 DNA: TGTGCCAGCAGCTCACCCAGGGACTTTTTAACCGGGGAGCTGTTTTTT; CDR3 protein: CASSSPRDFLTGELFF
clone size: .; J gene: TRBJ1-1; V gene: TRBV6-6; D gene: .; CDR3 DNA: TGTGCCAGCAGTTACCAGAACACTGAAGCTTTCTTT; CDR3 protein: CASSYQNTEAFF
clone size: .; J gene: TRBJ1-6; V gene: TRBV19; D gene: .; CDR3 DNA: TGTGCCAGTGCCGCGGGGGTAAATTCACCCCTCCACTTT; CDR3 protein: CASAAGVNSPLHF
clone size: .; J gene: TRBJ2-3; V gene: TRBV7-2; D gene: TRBD2; CDR3 DNA: TGTGCCAGCAGCTTAAGCGGGGCCAGAGATACGCAGTATTTT; CDR3 protein: CASSLSGARDTQYF
clone size: .; J gene: TRBJ2-5; V gene: TRBV7-8; D gene: TRBD1; CDR3 DNA: TGTGCCAGCACCAAAGCCCGACAGGGCCAAGAGACCCAGTACTTC; CDR3 protein: CASTKARQGQETQYF
clone size: .; J gene: TRBJ2-3; V gene: TRBV27; D gene: .; CDR3 DNA: TGTGCCAGCAGTTATGGGTGGATGACCGGGACAGATACGCAGTATTTT; CDR3 protein: CASSYGWMTGTDTQYF
clone size: .; J gene: TRBJ2-7; V gene: TRBV11-2; D gene: .; CDR3 DNA: TGTGCCAGCACCGCCGCAGGAGGATACGAGCAGTACTTC; CDR3 protein: CASTAAGGYEQYF
clone size: .; J gene: TRBJ2-3; V gene: TRBV30; D gene: .; CDR3 DNA: TGTGCCTGGAGTGTCTCCCCTAGCACAGATACGCAGTATTTT; CDR3 protein: CAWSVSPSTDTQYF
clone size: .; J gene: TRBJ1-4; V gene: TRBV18; D gene: .; CDR3 DNA: TGTGCCAGCTCATCGCAGAGGGTTGACGGTGAAAAACTGTTTTTT; CDR3 protein: CASSSQRVDGEKLFF
clone size: .; J gene: TRBJ1-1; V gene: TRBV11-2; D gene: .; CDR3 DNA: TGTGCCAGCAGCTTAACGACAGGTATGAACACTGAAGCTTTCTTT; CDR3 protein: CASSLTTGMNTEAFF
clone size: .; J gene: TRBJ2-7; V gene: TRBV6-6; D gene: TRBD1; CDR3 DNA: TGTGCCAGCAGTTACCCGACCGGGACAGGCCCCGTCGAGCAGTACTTC; CDR3 protein: CASSYPTGTGPVEQYF
clone size: .; J gene: TRBJ1-5; V gene: TRBV4-3; D gene: .; CDR3 DNA: TGCGCCAGCAGCCAAGACCTTCTGCGGCCCCAGCATTTT; CDR3 protein: CASSQDLLRPQHF
clone size: .; J gene: TRBJ2-5; V gene: TRBV5-5; D gene: .; CDR3 DNA: TGTGCCAGCAGCCCCTCAGGGGGTATGGGGGGCCAGGAGACCCAGTACTTC; CDR3 protein: CASSPSGGMGGQETQYF
clone size: .; J gene: TRBJ2-3; V gene: TRBV6-5; D gene: .; CDR3 DNA: TGTGCCAGCAGTTACTCGAGGATCTCTAGCACAGATACGCAGTATTTT; CDR3 protein: CASSYSRISSTDTQYF
clone size: .; J gene: TRBJ2-3; V gene: TRBV7-2; D gene: TRBD2; CDR3 DNA: TGTGCCAGCAGCTTAGTCGGCGGGGGGGCCGGGGATACGCAGTATTTT; CDR3 protein: CASSLVGGGAGDTQYF
clone size: .; J gene: TRBJ1-1; V gene: TRBV9; D gene: .; CDR3 DNA: TGTGCCAGCAGCCCCTCGGGGGGGTTGGACACTGAAGCTTTCTTT; CDR3 protein: CASSPSGGLDTEAFF
clone size: .; J gene: TRBJ1-2; V gene: TRBV29-1; D gene: .; CDR3 DNA: TGCAGCGTTGAAGATCCTACCTATGGCTACACCTTC; CDR3 protein: CSVEDPTYGYTF
clone size: .; J gene: TRBJ2-2; V gene: TRBV9; D gene: .; CDR3 DNA: TGTGCCAGCAGAGCAGGGACAATCGGAAACACCGGGGAGCTGTTTTTT; CDR3 protein: CASRAGTIGNTGELFF
clone size: .; J gene: TRBJ1-4; V gene: TRBV9; D gene: .; CDR3 DNA: TGTGCCAGCAGCGTAGGGGGGGGCATAGATGAAAAACTGTTTTTT; CDR3 protein: CASSVGGGIDEKLFF
clone size: .; J gene: TRBJ2-7; V gene: TRBV6-4; D gene: TRBD2; CDR3 DNA: TGTGCCAGCAGTGGCCGGCTAGCGGGGGTCTACGAGCAGTACTTC; CDR3 protein: CASSGRLAGVYEQYF
clone size: .; J gene: TRBJ2-1; V gene: TRBV11-3; D gene: .; CDR3 DNA: TGTGCCAGCAGCTCCTACTCCGGGTCCTACAATGAGCAGTTCTTC; CDR3 protein: CASSSYSGSYNEQFF
clone size: .; J gene: TRBJ2-7; V gene: TRBV7-6; D gene: TRBD1; CDR3 DNA: TGTGCCAGCAGCTTAGCGTCGGGGACAGGTCCCTACGAGCAGTACTTC; CDR3 protein: CASSLASGTGPYEQYF
clone size: .; J gene: TRBJ1-1; V gene: TRBV6-5; D gene: .; CDR3 DNA: TGTGCCAGCAGCCCCCGGGACACTGAAGCTTTCTTT; CDR3 protein: CASSPRDTEAFF